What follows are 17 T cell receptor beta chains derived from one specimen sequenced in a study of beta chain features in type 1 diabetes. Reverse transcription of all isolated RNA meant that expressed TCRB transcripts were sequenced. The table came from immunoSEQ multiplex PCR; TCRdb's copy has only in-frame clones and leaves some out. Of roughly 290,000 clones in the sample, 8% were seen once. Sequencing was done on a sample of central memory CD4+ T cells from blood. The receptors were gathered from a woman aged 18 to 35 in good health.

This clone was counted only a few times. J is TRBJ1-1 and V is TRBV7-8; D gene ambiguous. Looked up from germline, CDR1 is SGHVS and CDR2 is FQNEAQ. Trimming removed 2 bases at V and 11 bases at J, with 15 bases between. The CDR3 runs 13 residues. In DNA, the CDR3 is TGTGCCAGCAGCTTATCAACCGTCGTGAGCGCTTTCTTT. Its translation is CASSLSTVVSAFF. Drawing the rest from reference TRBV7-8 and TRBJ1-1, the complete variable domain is GAGVSQSPRYKVAKRGQDVALRCDPISGHVSLFWYQQALGQGPEFLTYFQNEAQLDKSGLPSDRFFAERPEGSVSTLKIQRTQQEDSAVYLCASSLSTVVSAFFGQGTRLTVV.

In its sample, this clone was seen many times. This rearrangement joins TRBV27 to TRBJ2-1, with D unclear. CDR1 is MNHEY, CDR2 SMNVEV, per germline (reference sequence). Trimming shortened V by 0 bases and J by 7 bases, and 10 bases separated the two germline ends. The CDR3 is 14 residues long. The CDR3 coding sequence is TGTGCCAGCAGTTTATCGAAGTCCGGGAATGAGCAGTTCTTC. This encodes CASSLSKSGNEQFF.

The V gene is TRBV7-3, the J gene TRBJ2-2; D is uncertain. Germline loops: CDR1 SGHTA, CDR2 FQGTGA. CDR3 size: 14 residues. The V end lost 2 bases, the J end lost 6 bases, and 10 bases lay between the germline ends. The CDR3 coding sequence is TGTGCCAGCAGCTTAGGCCGGGCGGCCGGGGAGCTGTTTTTT. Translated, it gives CASSLGRAAGELFF.

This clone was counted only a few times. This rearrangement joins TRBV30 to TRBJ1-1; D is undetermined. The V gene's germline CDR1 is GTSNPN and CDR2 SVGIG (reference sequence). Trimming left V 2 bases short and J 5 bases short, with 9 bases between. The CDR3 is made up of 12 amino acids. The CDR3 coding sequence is TGTGCCTGGAGTCAATCTATGACTGAAGCTTTCTTT. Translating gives CAWSQSMTEAFF.

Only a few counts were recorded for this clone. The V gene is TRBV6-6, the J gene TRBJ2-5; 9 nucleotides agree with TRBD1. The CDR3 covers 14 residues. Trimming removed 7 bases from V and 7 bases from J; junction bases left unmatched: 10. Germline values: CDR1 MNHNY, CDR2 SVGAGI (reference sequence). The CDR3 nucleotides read TGTGCCAGCATTCCGGACAGGGGTATCGGGACCCAGTACTTC. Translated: CASIPDRGIGTQYF.

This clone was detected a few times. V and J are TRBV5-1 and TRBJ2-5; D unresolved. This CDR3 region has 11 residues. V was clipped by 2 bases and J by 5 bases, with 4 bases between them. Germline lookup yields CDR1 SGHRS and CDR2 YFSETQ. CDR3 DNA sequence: TGCGCCAGCAGCTTTTTGGAGACCCAGTACTTC. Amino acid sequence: CASSFLETQYF.

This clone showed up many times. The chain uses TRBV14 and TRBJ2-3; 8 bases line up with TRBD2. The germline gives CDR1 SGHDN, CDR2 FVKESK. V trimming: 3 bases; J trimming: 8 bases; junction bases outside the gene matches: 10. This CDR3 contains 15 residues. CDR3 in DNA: TGTGCCAGCAGCCACCCGGGACTAGACGGGTTTACGCAGTATTTT. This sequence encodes CASSHPGLDGFTQYF.

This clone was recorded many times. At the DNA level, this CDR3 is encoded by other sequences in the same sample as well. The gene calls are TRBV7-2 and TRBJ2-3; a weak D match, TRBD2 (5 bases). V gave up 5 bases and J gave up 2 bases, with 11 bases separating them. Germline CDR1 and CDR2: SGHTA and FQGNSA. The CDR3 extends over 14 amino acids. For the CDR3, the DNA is TGTGCCAGCAGCCCGGACTCAAACACAGATACGCAGTATTTT. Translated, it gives CASSPDSNTDTQYF.

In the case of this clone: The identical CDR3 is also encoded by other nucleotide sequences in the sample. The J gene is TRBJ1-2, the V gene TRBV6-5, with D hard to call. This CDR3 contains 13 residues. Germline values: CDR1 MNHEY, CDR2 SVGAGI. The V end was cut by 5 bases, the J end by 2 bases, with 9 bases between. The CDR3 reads CASSLDSNYGYTF. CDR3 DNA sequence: TGTGCCAGCAGTCTCGACTCCAACTATGGCTACACCTTC.

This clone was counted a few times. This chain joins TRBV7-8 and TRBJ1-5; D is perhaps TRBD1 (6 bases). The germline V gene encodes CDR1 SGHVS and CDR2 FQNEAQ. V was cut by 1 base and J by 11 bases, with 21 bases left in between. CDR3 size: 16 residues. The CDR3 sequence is CASSLGPTQGGSAQHF. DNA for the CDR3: TGTGCCAGCAGCTTAGGGCCCACACAGGGTGGATCGGCCCAGCATTTT.

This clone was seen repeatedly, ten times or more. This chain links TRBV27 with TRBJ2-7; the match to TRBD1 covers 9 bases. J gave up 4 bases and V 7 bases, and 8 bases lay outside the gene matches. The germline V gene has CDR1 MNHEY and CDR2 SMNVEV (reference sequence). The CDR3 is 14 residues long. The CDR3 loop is CASTPGTGLYEQYF. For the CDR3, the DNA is TGTGCCAGCACCCCCGGGACAGGGTTGTACGAGCAGTACTTC.

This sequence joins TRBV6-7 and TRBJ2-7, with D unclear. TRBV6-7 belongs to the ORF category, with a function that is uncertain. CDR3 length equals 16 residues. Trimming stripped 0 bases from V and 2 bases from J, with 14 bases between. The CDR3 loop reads CASSYSGCSGAYEQYV. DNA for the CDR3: TGTGCCAGCAGTTACTCAGGGTGTAGTGGGGCCTACGAGCAGTACGTC.

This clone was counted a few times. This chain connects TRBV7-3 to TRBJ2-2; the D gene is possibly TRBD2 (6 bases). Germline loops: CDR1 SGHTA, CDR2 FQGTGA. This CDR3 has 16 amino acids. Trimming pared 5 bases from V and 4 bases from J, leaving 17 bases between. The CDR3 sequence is CASSAGLSLSTGELFF. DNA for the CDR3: TGTGCCAGCAGCGCGGGACTTAGCCTCTCCACCGGGGAGCTGTTTTTT.

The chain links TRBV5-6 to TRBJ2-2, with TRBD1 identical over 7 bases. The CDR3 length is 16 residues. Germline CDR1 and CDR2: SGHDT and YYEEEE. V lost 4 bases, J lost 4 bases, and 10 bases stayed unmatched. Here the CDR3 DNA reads TGTGCCAGCAGCCTAAACAGGGGATGGGGCACCGGGGAGCTGTTTTTT. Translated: CASSLNRGWGTGELFF.

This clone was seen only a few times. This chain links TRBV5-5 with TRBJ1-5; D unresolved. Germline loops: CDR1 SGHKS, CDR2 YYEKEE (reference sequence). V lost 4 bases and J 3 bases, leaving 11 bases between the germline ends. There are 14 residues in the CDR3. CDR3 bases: TGTGCCAGCAGCCTCGGAGGGCACAATCAGCCCCAGCATTTT. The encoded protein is CASSLGGHNQPQHF.

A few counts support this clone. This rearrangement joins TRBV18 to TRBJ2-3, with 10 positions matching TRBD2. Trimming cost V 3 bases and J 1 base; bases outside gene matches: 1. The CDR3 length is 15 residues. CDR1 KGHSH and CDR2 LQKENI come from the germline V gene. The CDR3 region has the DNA TGTGCCAGCTCACCTCTAGCGGGGGGCACAGATACGCAGTATTTT. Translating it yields CASSPLAGGTDTQYF.

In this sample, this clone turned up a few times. The CDR3 DNA reads as TGTGCCATCGAGTCGGGTCCCGGGACGCAAACGGATGGCTACACCTTC. Translated: CAIESGPGTQTDGYTF. The chain joins TRBV10-3 to TRBJ1-2, with D possibly TRBD1 on 5 matching bases. V was clipped by 8 bases and J by 6 bases, with 25 bases between them. Germline lookup yields CDR1 ENHRY and CDR2 SYGVKD. This CDR3 spans 16 amino acids.